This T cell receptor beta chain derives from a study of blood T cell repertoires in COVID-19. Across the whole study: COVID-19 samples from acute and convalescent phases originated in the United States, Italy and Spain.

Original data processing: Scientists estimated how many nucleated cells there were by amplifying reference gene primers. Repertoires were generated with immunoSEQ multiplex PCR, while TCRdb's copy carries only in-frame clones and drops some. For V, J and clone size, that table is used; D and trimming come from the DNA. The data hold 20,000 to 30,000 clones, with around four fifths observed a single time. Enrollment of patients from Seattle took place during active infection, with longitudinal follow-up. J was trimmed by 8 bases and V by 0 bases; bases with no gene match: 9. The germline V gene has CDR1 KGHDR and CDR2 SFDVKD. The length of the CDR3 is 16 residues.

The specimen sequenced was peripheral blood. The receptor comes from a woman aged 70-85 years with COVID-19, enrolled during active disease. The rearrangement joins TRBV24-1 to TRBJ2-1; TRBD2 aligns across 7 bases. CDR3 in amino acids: CATSDLSGGVGDEQFF. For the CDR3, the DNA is TGTGCCACCAGTGATTTGTCGGGAGGTGTAGGCGATGAGCAGTTCTTC.